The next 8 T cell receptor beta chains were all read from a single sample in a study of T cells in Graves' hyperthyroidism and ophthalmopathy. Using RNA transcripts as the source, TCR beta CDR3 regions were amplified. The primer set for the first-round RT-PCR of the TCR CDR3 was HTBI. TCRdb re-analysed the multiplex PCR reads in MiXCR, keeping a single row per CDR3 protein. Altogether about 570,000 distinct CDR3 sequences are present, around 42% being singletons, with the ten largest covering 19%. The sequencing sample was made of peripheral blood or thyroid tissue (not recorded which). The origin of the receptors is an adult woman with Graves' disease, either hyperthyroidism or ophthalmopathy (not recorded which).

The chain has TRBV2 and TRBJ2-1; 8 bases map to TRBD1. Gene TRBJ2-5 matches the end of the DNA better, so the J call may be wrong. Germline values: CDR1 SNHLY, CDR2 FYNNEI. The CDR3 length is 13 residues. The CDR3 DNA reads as TGTGCCATCAGCCGGACAGGGTCAGAGACCCAGTACTTC. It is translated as CAISRTGSETQYF.

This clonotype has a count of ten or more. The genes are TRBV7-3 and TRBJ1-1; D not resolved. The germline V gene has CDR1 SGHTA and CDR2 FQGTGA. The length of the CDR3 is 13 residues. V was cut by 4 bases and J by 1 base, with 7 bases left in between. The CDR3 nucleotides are TGTGCCAGCAGCTCCCAGAGGAACACTGAAGCTTTCTTT. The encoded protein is CASSSQRNTEAFF.

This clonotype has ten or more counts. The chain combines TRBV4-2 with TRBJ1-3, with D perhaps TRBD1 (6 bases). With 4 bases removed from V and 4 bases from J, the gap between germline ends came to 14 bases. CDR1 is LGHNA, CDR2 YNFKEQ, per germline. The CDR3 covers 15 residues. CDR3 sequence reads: CASSRPTGTGNTIYF. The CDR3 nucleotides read TGTGCCAGCAGCCGACCAACAGGGACAGGAAACACCATATATTTT.

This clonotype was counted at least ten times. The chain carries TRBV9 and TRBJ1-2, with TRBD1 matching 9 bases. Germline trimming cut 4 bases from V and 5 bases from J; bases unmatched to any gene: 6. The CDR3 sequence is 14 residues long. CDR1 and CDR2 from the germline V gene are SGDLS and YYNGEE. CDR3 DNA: TGTGCCAGCAGCTCCCGGACAGGGGTTTATGGCTACACCTTC. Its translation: CASSSRTGVYGYTF.

DNA for the CDR3: TGTGCCAGCAGTGACTCGACAGGCCGGTGGGCAGGTTCACCCCTCCACTTT. Its translation: CASSDSTGRWAGSPLHF. The chain carries TRBV6-4 and TRBJ1-6, with a possible D match to TRBD1 (6 bases). Germline lookup yields CDR1 MRHNA and CDR2 SNTAGT. V gave up 0 bases and J gave up 9 bases, with 18 bases separating them. This CDR3 region has 17 residues.

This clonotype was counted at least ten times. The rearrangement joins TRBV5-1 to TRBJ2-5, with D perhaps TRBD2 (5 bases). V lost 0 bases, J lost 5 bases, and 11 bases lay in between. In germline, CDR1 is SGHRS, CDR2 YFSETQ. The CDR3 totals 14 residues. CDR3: CASSLERGSETQYF. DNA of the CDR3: TGCGCCAGCAGCTTGGAAAGAGGGAGCGAGACCCAGTACTTC.

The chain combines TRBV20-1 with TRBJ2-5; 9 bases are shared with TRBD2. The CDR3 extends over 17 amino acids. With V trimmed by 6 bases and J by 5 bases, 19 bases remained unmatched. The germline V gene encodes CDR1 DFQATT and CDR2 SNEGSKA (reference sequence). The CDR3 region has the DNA TGCAGTGCCATTCTCCCTCTGTTGGTAGCGGGAGCTGAGACCCAGTACTTC. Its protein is CSAILPLLVAGAETQYF.

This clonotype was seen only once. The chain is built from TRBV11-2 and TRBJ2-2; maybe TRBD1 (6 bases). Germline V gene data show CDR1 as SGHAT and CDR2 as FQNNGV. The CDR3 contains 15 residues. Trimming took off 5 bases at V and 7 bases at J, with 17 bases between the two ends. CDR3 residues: CASSPILQGRGELFF. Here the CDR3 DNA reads TGTGCCAGCAGCCCAATCCTCCAGGGGCGCGGGGAGCTGTTTTTT.